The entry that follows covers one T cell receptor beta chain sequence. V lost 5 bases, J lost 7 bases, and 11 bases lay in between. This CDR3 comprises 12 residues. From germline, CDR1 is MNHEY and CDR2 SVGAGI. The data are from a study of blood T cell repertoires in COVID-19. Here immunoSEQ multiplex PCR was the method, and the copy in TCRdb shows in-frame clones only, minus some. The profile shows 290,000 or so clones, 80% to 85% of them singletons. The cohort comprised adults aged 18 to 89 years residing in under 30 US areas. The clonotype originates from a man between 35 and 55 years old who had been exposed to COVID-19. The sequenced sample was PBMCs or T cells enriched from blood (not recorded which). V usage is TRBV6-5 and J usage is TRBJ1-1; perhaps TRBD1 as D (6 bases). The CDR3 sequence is CASSNRVGEAFF. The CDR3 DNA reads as TGTGCCAGCAGTAACAGGGTGGGTGAAGCTTTCTTT.